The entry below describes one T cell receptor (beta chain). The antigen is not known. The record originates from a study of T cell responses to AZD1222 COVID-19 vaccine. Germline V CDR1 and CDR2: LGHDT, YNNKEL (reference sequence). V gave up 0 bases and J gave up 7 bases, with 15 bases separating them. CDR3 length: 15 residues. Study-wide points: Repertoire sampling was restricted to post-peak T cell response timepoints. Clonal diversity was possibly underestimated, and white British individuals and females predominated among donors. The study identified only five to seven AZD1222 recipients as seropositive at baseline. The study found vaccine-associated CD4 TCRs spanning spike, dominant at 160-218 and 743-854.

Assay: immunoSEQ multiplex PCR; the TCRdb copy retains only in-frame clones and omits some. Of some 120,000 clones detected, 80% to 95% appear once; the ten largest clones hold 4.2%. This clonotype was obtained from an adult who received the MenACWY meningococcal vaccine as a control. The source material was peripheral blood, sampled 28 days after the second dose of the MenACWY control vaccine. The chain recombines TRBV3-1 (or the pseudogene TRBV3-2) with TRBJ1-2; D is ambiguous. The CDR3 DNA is TGTGCCAGCAGCCAAGAGGTTCGCAGGAGAGGTGGCTACACCTTC. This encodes CASSQEVRRRGGYTF.